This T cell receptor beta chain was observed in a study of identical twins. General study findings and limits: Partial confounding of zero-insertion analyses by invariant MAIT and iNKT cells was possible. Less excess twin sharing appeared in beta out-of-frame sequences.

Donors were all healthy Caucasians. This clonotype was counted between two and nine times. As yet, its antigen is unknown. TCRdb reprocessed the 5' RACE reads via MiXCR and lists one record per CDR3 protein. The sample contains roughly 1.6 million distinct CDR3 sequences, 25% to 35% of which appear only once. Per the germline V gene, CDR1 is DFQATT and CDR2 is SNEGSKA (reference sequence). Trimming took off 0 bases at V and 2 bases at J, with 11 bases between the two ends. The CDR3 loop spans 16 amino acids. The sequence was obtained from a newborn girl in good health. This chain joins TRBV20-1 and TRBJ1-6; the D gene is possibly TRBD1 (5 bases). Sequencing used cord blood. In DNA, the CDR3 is TGCAGTGCTAGAGATGAGGGGTACACCTATAATTCACCCCTCCACTTT. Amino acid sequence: CSARDEGYTYNSPLHF.